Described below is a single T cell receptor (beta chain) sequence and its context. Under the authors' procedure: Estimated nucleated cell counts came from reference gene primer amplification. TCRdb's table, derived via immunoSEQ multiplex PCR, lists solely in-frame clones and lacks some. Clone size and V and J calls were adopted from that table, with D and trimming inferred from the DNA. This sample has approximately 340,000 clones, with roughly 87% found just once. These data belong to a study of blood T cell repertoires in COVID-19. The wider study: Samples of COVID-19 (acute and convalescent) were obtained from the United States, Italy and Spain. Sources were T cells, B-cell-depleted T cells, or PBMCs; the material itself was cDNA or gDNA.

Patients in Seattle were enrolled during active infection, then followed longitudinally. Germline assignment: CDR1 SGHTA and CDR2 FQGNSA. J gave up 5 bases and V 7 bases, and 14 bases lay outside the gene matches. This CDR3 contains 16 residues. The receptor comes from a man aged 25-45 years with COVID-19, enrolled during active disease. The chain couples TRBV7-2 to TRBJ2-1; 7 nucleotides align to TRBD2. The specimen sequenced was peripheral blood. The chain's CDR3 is CASTSVGGGENNEQFF. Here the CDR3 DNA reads TGTGCCAGCACCTCGGTGGGCGGGGGAGAGAACAATGAGCAGTTCTTC.